This record looks at one TCR beta chain sequence and its context. Its antigen remains undetermined. Per-base qualities were not stored, and no clone one base away is much larger. Patients underwent resection in Japan or China between about 2013 and 2017. Histologic diagnosis of each case was confirmed independently by two lung cancer pathologists on H&E slides. To enrich premalignant or tumor cells for nucleic acid extraction, macro-dissection was performed after pathologic assessment. DNA was isolated from FFPE tissue using the AllPrep DNA/RNA FFPE Kit. Here V drops 5 bases and J drops 6 bases, and the junction holds 6 bases not matched to any gene. The cysteine opens and the phenylalanine closes a CDR3 of 15 amino acids. CDR3 DNA is the only sequence kept; it has 45 bases, read in frame from the first base. CDR1 and CDR2 are read off the germline V gene as SGHVS and FQNEAQ. These data come from a study of immune evolution from preneoplasia to lung adenocarcinoma (dated by TCRdb to the early 2020s). Study-wide context: HLA loss of heterozygosity was observed in approximately 7%, 15% and 30% of AIS, MIA and ADC lesions, respectively, and was not observed in any AAH lesions. POLYSOLVER was used to infer Class I HLA alleles from exome data, and LOHHLA was used to detect allele-specific HLA loss. The study combined immune gene expression, TCR sequencing and multiplex immunofluorescence to profile immune contexture across lung adenocarcinoma precursors and invasive adenocarcinoma. TCR sequencing data came from approximately 56 patients. The immune data were integrated with whole exome sequencing and methylation data obtained from the same cohort of nodules. The study reported that around 100 samples were used for TCR sequencing. A total of roughly 50 patients with pulmonary nodules who underwent surgical resection were included in the overall cohort. Resected precursor lesions (AAH, AIS, MIA) and invasive adenocarcinomas were compared against paired morphologically normal lung tissue. Sample size was determined by specimen availability and not by a prior power calculation.

Study-wide conclusions, independent of this receptor: KRAS-mutant nodules showed the highest T cell clonality compared with EGFR-mutant or double wild-type lesions. Normal lung had the highest top T cell clone frequencies, which appeared to decline progressively from AAH through AIS, MIA and invasive adenocarcinoma. Because every patient came from Japan and China, how well the results apply to Western populations was uncertain. Normal lung showed the highest clonality, whereas later-stage lesions appeared to have higher T cell density and diversity but lower clonality. The findings rested on association rather than direct causation, and larger cohorts with long-term follow-up and longitudinal biopsies were considered necessary.

TCR beta CDR3 regions were sequenced from DNA using the immunoSEQ hsTCRbeta Kit. The paper's data handling went like this. TCR sequencing data were analysed with the ImmunoSEQ Analyzer. T cell clonality was defined as 1 minus Pielou's evenness, as computed on productive rearrangements. The inverse Simpson index, applied to productive templates, was used to measure T cell diversity. T cell density was defined as TCR beta template counts normalized to usable DNA, with usable DNA estimated by amplifying and sequencing housekeeping genes. Two-sided Kruskal-Wallis tests were used to compare TCR metrics across histologic stages. This immuneACCESS table, as held by TCRdb, lists in-frame sequences with V and J called but not all clones. Of the missing ones, under half trace to an unresolved V gene in checked studies; the others have no known cause. D and trimming were read from the DNA, whereas the V and J calls and clone size are those reported in that table. The sample table shows over 11,000 clones, and 80% are seen once. The ten most abundant clones make up approximately 5% of the sample.

The sample taken for sequencing was FFPE minimally invasive lung adenocarcinoma tissue. The cell subset or site label on this specimen signifies: micro-invasive lung adenocarcinoma (MIA). The sequence was collected from a person aged 65 to 85 with lung adenocarcinoma. Rearrangement joined TRBV7-8 to TRBJ2-1; 11 middle bases align to TRBD2. The nucleotide sequence is TGTGCCAGCAGCCTACTAGCGGGAGCCCCCAATGAGCAGTTCTTC. This sequence encodes CASSLLAGAPNEQFF.